The 18 T cell receptor beta chains below all came from one sample that was sequenced in a study of post-analysis software for immune sequencing data. The antigens these receptors bind are not known. Study-wide results and limits: In patients, TRBV5-6, TRBV5-1 and TRBV20-1 belonged to roughly five TRBV segments found more frequently than in controls.

Unique molecular identifiers had been added to the TCR beta cDNA libraries. TCRdb re-derived calls from the PCR reads in MiXCR, one entry per CDR3 protein. Among roughly 870,000 distinct CDR3 sequences, roughly half were seen once, and the ten largest hold approximately 4.3%. Material for sequencing was blood. These receptors were taken from a girl aged 5-17 years with multiple sclerosis.

This chain links TRBV6-4 with TRBJ1-5, with D perhaps matching TRBD1 (6 bases). Germline V lookup: CDR1 MRHNA, CDR2 SNTAGT. Between the trimmed V and J ends, which lost 5 bases and 5 bases, there was a span of 10 bases. The CDR3 is 13 residues long. CDR3 sequence: CASSPGDYQPQHF. Written as DNA, the CDR3 is TGTGCCAGCAGTCCAGGGGATTATCAGCCCCAGCATTTT.

This clonotype was seen only a few times. The CDR3 region has the DNA TGTGCCAGCAGGCAGGGAAACTCCTACGAGCAGTACTTC. Translating gives CASRQGNSYEQYF. The V and J genes are TRBV27 and TRBJ2-7, with D perhaps TRBD1 (5 bases). The V end lost 6 bases, the J end lost 0 bases, and 9 bases lay between the germline ends. The length of the CDR3 is 13 residues. Germline values: CDR1 MNHEY, CDR2 SMNVEV (reference sequence).

The chain recombines TRBV12-3 or TRBV12-4 with TRBJ2-5, with 9 bases lining up with TRBD2. The end of the DNA fits TRBJ2-7 better, so the J call may be wrong. This CDR3 has 18 residues. The CDR3, as DNA: TGTGCCAGTCTTAAGGGGAGGGGGCTGATAGCGGGAGTCTACGAGCAGTACTTC. Translating it yields CASLKGRGLIAGVYEQYF.

The rearrangement links TRBV12-5 to TRBJ2-1, with TRBD2 matching over 7 bases. Germline assignment: CDR1 LGHNT and CDR2 FRNRAP. Trimming removed 0 bases from V and 12 bases from J; junction bases left unmatched: 23. The length of the CDR3 is 19 residues. The CDR3 region is CASGLVLGANRGEAAGQFF. CDR3 sequence (DNA): TGTGCTAGTGGTTTGGTACTTGGGGCTAATCGGGGGGAAGCGGCGGGGCAGTTCTTC.

The CDR3 loop is CASSPRTSQYTDTQYF. The CDR3 coding sequence is TGTGCCAGCAGCCCCCGGACTAGCCAATACACAGATACGCAGTATTTT. The genes are TRBV12-3 or TRBV12-4 and TRBJ2-3; TRBD2 aligns across 8 bases. CDR3 length: 16 amino acids. V dropped 6 bases and J dropped 2; count of bases not matched to a gene: 10.

This clonotype occurred a few times. The chain carries TRBV29-1 and TRBJ2-7; possible D gene TRBD1, 5 bases. The length of the CDR3 is 13 residues. The germline CDR1 and CDR2 sequences are SQVTM and ANQGSEA. V dropped 3 bases and J dropped 5 bases, with 14 bases sitting between them. In DNA, the CDR3 is TGCAGCGTTGAGGGGCAGGGCCTCCACGAGCAGTACTTC. This sequence encodes CSVEGQGLHEQYF.

This chain links TRBV5-1 with TRBJ2-4; no firm D call. The V end was cut by 0 bases, the J end by 5 bases, with 6 bases between. The V gene's germline CDR1 is SGHRS and CDR2 YFSETQ. The CDR3 is 13 amino acids. The CDR3 sequence is CASSLVGENIQYF. CDR3 in DNA: TGCGCCAGCAGCTTGGTCGGAGAAAACATTCAGTACTTC.

This clonotype was seen only a few times. The chain uses TRBV6-5 and TRBJ2-5, with 9 bases identical to TRBD2. V lost 8 bases, J lost 4 bases, and 11 bases stayed unmatched. This CDR3 spans 15 amino acids. Germline CDR1 and CDR2: MNHEY and SVGAGI. CDR3 nucleotide sequence: TGTGCCAGCGGACGTTTACGTAGCGGGGGAGAGACCCAGTACTTC. Translating it yields CASGRLRSGGETQYF.

The chain carries TRBV5-1 and TRBJ2-3, with 9 bases fitting TRBD2. The CDR3 totals 18 residues. The germline V gene encodes CDR1 SGHRS and CDR2 YFSETQ. V shed 0 bases and J 1 base; nucleotides not matched to a gene: 9. CDR3 residues: CASSLVPLLAGGTDTQYF. Here the CDR3 DNA reads TGCGCCAGCAGCTTGGTCCCCCTCTTAGCGGGGGGCACAGATACGCAGTATTTT.

This clonotype was detected a few times. The chain employs TRBV12-3 or TRBV12-4 and TRBJ1-5, with 7 bases lining up with TRBD1. V trimming: 7 bases; J trimming: 6 bases; junction bases outside the gene matches: 12. This CDR3 comprises 15 residues. The CDR3 is CASTTTGTVGQPQHF. CDR3 bases: TGTGCCAGCACCACGACAGGGACGGTCGGTCAGCCCCAGCATTTT.

This clonotype was found once. The V gene is TRBV4-1, the J gene TRBJ2-4; TRBD1 agrees at 9 bases. The end of the DNA aligns better with TRBJ2-7, so the J call may be wrong. The CDR3 consists of 16 residues. Germline assignment: CDR1 MGHRA and CDR2 YSYEKL. The DNA for the CDR3 is TGCGCCAGCAGCCAAGAAGATGGACAGGGGAGGTACGAGCAGTACTTC. Translation: CASSQEDGQGRYEQYF.

This rearrangement joins TRBV4-1 to TRBJ2-5; possibly TRBD2 for D (5 bases). V gave up 1 base and J gave up 2 bases, with 11 bases separating them. Germline CDR1 MGHRA, CDR2 YSYEKL. The CDR3 runs to 15 residues. The CDR3 DNA is TGCGCCAGCAGCCAAGGGGCTAGCAGTCAAGAGACCCAGTACTTC. Encoded protein: CASSQGASSQETQYF.

The rearrangement links TRBV20-1 to TRBJ2-5; D is perhaps TRBD1 (6 bases). The CDR3 runs 14 residues. Germline loops: CDR1 DFQATT, CDR2 SNEGSKA (reference sequence). Trimming removed 6 bases at V and 1 base at J, with 15 bases between. The CDR3 sequence is CSASSGTLQETQYF. The CDR3 bases are TGCAGTGCCTCTTCCGGGACACTCCAAGAGACCCAGTACTTC.

This clonotype was found a few times. The J gene is TRBJ1-2, the V gene TRBV4-1; 8 nucleotides align to TRBD1. V trimming: 3 bases; J trimming: 3 bases; junction bases outside the gene matches: 6. The CDR3 extends over 15 amino acids. From germline, CDR1 is MGHRA and CDR2 YSYEKL. The CDR3 bases are TGCGCCAGCAGCCAGGGACAGGATTTGGACTATGGCTACACCTTC. Translating gives CASSQGQDLDYGYTF.

The chain links TRBV7-2 to TRBJ1-1; 9 bases agree with TRBD1. Germline CDR1 SGHTA, CDR2 FQGNSA. This CDR3 contains 12 residues. The junction had 8 bases not matched to a gene; V was cut back by 5 bases and J by 13 bases. The DNA for the CDR3 is TGTGCCAGCAGCACCACAGGGGGCGAGGGTTTCTTT. This translates into CASSTTGGEGFF.

V and J are TRBV6-5 and TRBJ2-7; 9 bases fit TRBD1. The better agreement between TRBJ2-5 and the DNA end casts doubt on the J call. The germline V gene encodes CDR1 MNHEY and CDR2 SVGAGI. The CDR3 is 14 amino acids. This CDR3 is CASSRDREGETQYF. DNA for the CDR3: TGTGCCAGCAGTCGGGACAGGGAGGGCGAGACCCAGTACTTC.

This clonotype was found a few times. This sequence joins TRBV4-2 and TRBJ2-1; the match to TRBD2 covers 12 bases. After removal of 1 base from V and 3 bases from J, the junction contained 4 bases not matched to a gene. Per germline, CDR1 LGHNA and CDR2 YNFKEQ. This CDR3 contains 17 residues. CDR3 sequence (DNA): TGTGCCAGCAGCCAAGCACTAGCGGGGGGACTCTACAATGAGCAGTTCTTC. Its protein product is CASSQALAGGLYNEQFF.

This rearrangement joins TRBV6-6 to TRBJ2-1, with D uncertain. Trimming took 5 bases from V and 0 from J, leaving 8 bases between them. The CDR3 spans 14 residues. Germline CDR1 reads MNHNY; CDR2 reads SVGAGI (reference sequence). The CDR3: CASSPESSYNEQFF. The CDR3 nucleotides read TGTGCCAGCAGTCCGGAGAGCTCCTACAATGAGCAGTTCTTC.